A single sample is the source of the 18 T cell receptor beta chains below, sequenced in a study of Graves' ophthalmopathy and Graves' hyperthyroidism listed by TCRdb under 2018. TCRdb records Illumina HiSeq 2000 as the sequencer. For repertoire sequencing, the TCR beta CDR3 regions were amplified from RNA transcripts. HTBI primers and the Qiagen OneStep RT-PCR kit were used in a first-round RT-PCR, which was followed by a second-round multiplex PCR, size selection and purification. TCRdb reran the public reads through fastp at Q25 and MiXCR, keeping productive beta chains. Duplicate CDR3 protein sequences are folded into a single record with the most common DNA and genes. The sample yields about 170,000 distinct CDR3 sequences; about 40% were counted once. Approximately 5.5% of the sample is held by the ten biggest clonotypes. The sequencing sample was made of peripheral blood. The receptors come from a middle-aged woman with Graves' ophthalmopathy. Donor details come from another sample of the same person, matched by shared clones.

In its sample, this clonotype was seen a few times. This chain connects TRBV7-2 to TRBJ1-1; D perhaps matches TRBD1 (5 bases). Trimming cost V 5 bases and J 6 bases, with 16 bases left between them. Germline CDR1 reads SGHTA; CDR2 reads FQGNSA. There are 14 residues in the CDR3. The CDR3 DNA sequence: TGTGCCAGCAGCCCCCCCGCAGGACAACCTGAAGCTTTCTTT. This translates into CASSPPAGQPEAFF.

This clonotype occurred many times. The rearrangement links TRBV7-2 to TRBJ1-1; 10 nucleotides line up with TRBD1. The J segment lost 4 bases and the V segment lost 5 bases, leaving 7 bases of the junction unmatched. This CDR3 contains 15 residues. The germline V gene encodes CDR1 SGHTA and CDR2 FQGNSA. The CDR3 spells CASSRQGAWGTEAFF. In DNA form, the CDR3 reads TGTGCCAGCAGCCGACAGGGGGCATGGGGCACTGAAGCTTTCTTT.

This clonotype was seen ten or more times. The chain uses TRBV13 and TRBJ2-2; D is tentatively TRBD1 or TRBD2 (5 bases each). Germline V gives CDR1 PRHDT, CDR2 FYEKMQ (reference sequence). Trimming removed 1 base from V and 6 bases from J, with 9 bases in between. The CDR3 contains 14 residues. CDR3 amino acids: CASSLVGPAGELFF. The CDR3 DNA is TGTGCCAGCAGCTTAGTGGGACCGGCCGGGGAGCTGTTTTTT.

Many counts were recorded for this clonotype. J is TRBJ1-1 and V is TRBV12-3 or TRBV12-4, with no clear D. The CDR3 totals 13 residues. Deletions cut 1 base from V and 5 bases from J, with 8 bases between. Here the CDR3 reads CASSLDSWTEAFF. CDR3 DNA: TGTGCCAGCAGTTTAGATAGTTGGACTGAAGCTTTCTTT.

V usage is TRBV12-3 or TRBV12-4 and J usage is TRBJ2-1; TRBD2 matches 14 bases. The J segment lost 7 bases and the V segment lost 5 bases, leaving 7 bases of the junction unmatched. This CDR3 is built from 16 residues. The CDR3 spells CASSTRLAGGGNEQFF. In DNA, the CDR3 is TGTGCCAGCAGTACCCGACTAGCGGGAGGGGGGAATGAGCAGTTCTTC.

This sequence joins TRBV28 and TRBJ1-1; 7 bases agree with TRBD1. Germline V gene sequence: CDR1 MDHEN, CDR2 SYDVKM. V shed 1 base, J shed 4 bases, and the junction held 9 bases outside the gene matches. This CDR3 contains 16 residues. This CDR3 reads CASSLYRQGPSTEAFF. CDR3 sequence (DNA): TGTGCCAGCAGTTTATACCGACAGGGTCCCAGCACTGAAGCTTTCTTT. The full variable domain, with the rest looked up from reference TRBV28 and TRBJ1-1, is DVKVTQSSRYLVKRTGEKVFLECVQDMDHENMFWYRQDPGLGLRLIYFSYDVKMKEKGDIPEGYSVSREKKERFSLILESASTNQTSMYLCASSLYRQGPSTEAFFGQGTRLTVV.

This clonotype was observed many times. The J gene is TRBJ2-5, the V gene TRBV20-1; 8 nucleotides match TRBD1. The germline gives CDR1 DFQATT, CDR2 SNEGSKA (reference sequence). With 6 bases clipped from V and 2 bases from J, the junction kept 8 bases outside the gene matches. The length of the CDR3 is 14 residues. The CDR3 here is CSATGAGKQETQYF. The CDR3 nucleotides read TGCAGTGCGACAGGGGCCGGAAAACAAGAGACCCAGTACTTC.

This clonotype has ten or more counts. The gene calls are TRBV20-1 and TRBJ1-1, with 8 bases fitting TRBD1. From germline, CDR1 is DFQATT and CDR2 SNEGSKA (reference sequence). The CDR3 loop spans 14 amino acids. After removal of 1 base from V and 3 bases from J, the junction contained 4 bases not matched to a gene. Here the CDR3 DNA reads TGCAGTGCTAGAGGCCAGGGGGCAGACACTGAAGCTTTCTTT. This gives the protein CSARGQGADTEAFF.

CDR3 loop: CASSTGTRHGYTF. CDR3 bases: TGTGCCAGCAGTACCGGGACGCGTCATGGCTACACCTTC. This sequence joins TRBV12-3 or TRBV12-4 and TRBJ1-2, with D possibly TRBD1 on 5 matching bases. The germline V and J ends were trimmed by 5 bases and 6 bases, with 13 bases remaining between them. This CDR3 is 13 amino acids long.

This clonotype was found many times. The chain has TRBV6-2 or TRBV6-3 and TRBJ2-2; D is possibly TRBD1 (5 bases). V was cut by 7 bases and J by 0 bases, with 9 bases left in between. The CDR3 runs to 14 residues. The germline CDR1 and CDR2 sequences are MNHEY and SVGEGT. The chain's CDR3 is CASKTEPNTGELFF. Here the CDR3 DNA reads TGTGCCAGCAAGACAGAACCGAACACCGGGGAGCTGTTTTTT.

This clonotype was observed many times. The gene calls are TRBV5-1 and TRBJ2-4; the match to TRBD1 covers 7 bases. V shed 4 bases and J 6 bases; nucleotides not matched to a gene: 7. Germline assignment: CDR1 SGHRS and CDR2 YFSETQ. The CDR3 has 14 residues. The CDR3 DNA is TGCGCCAGCAGCAAGGGGACAGCAACAAACATTCAGTACTTC. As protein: CASSKGTATNIQYF.

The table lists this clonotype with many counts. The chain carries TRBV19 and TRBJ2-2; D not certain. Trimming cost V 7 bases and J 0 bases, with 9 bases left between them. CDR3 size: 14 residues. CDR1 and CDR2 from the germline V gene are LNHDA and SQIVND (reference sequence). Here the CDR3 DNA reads TGTGCCAGTAAAGCCCCTTCGAACACCGGGGAGCTGTTTTTT. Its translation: CASKAPSNTGELFF.

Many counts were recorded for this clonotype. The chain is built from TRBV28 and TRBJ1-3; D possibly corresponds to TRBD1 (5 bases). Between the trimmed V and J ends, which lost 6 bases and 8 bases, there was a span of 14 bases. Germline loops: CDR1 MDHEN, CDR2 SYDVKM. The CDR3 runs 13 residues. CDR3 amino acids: CASSLSGWDTIYF. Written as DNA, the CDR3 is TGTGCCAGCAGCCTTTCAGGGTGGGACACCATATATTTT.

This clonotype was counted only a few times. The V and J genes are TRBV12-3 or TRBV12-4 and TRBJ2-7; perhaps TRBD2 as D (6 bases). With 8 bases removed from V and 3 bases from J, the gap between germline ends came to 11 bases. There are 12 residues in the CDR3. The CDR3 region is CASRGEDYEQYF. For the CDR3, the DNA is TGTGCCAGCCGCGGGGAGGACTACGAGCAGTACTTC.

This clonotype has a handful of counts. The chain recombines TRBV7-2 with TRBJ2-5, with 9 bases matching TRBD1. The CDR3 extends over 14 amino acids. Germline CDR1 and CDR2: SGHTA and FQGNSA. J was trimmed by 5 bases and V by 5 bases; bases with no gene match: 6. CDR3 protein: CASSMDRGSETQYF. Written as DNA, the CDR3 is TGTGCCAGCAGCATGGACAGGGGAAGCGAGACCCAGTACTTC.

This CDR3 is CASRIYRQGANYGYTF. CDR3 DNA sequence: TGTGCCAGCAGGATCTACCGACAGGGCGCTAACTATGGCTACACCTTC. The rearrangement links TRBV28 to TRBJ1-2; 7 bases align to TRBD1. The CDR3 loop spans 16 amino acids. Germline V lookup: CDR1 MDHEN, CDR2 SYDVKM. V shed 6 bases and J 0 bases; nucleotides not matched to a gene: 10.

This CDR3 reads CASSLQSLTEAFF. The CDR3 DNA reads TGTGCCAGCAGTTTACAGTCCCTTACTGAAGCTTTCTTT. The chain joins TRBV12-3 or TRBV12-4 to TRBJ1-1; no clear D. The V gene lost 2 bases and the J gene lost 5 bases, with 9 bases spanning the gap. CDR3 length equals 13 residues.

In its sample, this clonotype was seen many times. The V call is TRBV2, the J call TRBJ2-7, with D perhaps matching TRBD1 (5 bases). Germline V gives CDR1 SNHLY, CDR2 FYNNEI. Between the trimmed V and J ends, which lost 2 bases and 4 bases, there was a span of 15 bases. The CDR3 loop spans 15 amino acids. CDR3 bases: TGTGCCAGCAGTGAAAAGGGGTTGTGGACGTACGAGCAGTACTTC. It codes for CASSEKGLWTYEQYF.